There are many counts of the clone carrying this T cell receptor beta chain. This sample is part of a study of early T cells in non-severe SARS-CoV-2 infection. Individual cDNA molecules carried attached unique molecular identifiers. TCRdb analysed the 5' RACE reads with MiXCR anew, one entry per CDR3 protein. The sample consists of around 70,000 distinct CDR3 sequences, 9.5% to 13% of them appearing once. What was sequenced was whole blood. The TCR comes from an adult who was a healthcare worker with PCR-confirmed SARS-CoV-2 infection or an uninfected control (not recorded which).

The CDR3 is CASSFGETQYF. CDR3 sequence (DNA): TGTGCCAGCAGCTTTGGAGAGACCCAGTACTTC. The genes are TRBV3-1 and TRBJ2-5; D gene ambiguous. The CDR3 sequence is 11 residues long. The ends were cut back, 5 bases at V and 4 bases at J, with 5 bases in the middle. From germline, CDR1 is LGHDT and CDR2 YNNKEL (reference sequence).